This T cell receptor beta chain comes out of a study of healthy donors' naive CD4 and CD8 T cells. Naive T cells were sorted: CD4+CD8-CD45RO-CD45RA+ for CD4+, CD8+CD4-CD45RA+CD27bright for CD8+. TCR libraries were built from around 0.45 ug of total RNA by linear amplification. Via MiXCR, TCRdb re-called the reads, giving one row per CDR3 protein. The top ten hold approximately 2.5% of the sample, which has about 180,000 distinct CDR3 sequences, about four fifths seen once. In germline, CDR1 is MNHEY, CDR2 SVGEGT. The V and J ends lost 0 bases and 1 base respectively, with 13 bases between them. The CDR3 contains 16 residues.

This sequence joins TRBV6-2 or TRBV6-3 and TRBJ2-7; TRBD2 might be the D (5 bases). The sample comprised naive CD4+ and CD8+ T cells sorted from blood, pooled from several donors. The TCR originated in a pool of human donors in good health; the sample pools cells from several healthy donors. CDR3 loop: CASSYSDLALSYEQYV. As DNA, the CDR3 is TGTGCCAGCAGTTACTCGGACCTAGCCCTTTCCTACGAGCAGTACGTC.